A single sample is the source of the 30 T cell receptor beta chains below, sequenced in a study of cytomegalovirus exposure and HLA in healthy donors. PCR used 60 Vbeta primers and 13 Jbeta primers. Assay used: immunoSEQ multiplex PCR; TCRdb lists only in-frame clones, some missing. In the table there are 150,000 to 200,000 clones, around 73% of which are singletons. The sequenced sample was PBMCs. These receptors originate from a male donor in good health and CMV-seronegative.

The CDR3 loop reads CASGGSRDEQFF. The CDR3 coding sequence is TGTGCCAGCGGCGGGAGTCGGGATGAGCAGTTCTTC. J is TRBJ2-1 and V is TRBV7-9; 7 bases align to TRBD2. The CDR3 runs to 12 residues. From germline, CDR1 is SEHNR and CDR2 FQNEAQ (reference sequence). The junction had 6 bases not matched to a gene; V was cut back by 8 bases and J by 8 bases. The full variable domain, in which reference TRBV7-9 and TRBJ2-1 provide the parts outside the CDR3, is DTGVSQNPRHKITKRGQNVTFRCDPISEHNRLYWYRQTLGQGPEFLTYFQNEAQLEKSRLLSDRFSAERPKGSFSTLEIQRTEQGDSAMYLCASGGSRDEQFFGPGTRLTVL.

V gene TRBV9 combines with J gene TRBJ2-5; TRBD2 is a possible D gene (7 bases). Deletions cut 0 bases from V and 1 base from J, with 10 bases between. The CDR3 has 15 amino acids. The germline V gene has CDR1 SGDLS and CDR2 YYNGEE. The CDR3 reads CASSVGGGGQETQYF. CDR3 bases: TGTGCCAGCAGCGTAGGGGGAGGGGGCCAAGAGACCCAGTACTTC.

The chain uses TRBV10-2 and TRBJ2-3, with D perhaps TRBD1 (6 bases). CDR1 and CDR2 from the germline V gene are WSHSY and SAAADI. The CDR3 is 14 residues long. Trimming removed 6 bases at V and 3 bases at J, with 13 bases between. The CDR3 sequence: CASRPGHRTDTQYF. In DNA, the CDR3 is TGCGCCAGCAGGCCGGGACACCGAACAGATACGCAGTATTTT.

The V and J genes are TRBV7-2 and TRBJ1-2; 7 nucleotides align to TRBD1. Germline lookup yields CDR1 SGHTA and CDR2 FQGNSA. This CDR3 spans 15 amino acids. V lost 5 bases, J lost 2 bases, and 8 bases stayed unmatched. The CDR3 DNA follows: TGTGCCAGCAGCGTAAACAGGGGACTCAACTATGGCTACACCTTC. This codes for CASSVNRGLNYGYTF.

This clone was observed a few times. The CDR3 sequence: CASSRQGGGYGYTF. The CDR3 nucleotides are TGTGCCAGCAGCAGACAGGGAGGAGGGTATGGCTACACCTTC. This sequence joins TRBV6-5 and TRBJ1-2; TRBD1 aligns across 7 bases. Germline CDR1 MNHEY, CDR2 SVGAGI. The V segment lost 6 bases and the J segment 5 bases; nucleotides outside the gene matches: 9. The CDR3 contains 14 residues.

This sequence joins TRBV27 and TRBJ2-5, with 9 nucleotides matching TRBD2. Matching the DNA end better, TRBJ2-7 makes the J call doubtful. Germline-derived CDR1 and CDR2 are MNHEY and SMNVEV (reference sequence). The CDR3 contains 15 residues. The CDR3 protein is CASSQTSGRSYEQYF. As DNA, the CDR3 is TGTGCCAGCAGTCAGACTAGCGGTCGTTCCTACGAGCAGTACTTC.

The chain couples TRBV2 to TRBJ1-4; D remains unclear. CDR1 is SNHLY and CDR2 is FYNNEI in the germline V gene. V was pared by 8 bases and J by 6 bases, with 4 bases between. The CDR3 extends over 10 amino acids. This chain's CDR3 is CASRDEKLFF. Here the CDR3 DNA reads TGTGCCAGCCGGGATGAAAAACTGTTTTTT.

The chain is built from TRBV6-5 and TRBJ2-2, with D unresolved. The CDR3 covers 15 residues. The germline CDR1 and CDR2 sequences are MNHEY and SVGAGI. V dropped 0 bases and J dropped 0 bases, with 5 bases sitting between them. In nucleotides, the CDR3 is TGTGCCAGCAGTTACTCCGTTACGAACACCGGGGAGCTGTTTTTT. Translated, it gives CASSYSVTNTGELFF.

CDR3 amino acids: CASSLHQGSNYGYTF. The CDR3 nucleotides read TGCGCCAGCAGCTTGCATCAGGGTTCGAACTATGGCTACACCTTC. The chain couples TRBV5-1 to TRBJ1-2, with D possibly matching TRBD1 (5 bases). The germline V and J ends were trimmed by 1 base and 2 bases, with 12 bases remaining between them. The germline CDR1 and CDR2 sequences are SGHRS and YFSETQ. The CDR3 is made up of 15 amino acids.

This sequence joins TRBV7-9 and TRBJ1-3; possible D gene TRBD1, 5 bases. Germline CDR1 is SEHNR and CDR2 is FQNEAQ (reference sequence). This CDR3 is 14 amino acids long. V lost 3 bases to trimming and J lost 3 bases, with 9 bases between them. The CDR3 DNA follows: TGTGCCAGCAGCTTTAAACAGGATGGAAACACCATATATTTT. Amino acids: CASSFKQDGNTIYF.

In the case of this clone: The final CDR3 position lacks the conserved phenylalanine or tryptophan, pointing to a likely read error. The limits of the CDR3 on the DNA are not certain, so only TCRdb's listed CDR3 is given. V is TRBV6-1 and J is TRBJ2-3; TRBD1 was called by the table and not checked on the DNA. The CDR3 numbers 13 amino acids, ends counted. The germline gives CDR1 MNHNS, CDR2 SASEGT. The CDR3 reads CASSNYDRGIYKG.

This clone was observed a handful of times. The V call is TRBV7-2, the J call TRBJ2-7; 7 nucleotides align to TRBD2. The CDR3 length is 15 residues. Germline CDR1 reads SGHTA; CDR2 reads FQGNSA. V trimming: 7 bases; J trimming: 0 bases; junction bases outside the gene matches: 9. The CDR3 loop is CASTPAGVGSYEQYF. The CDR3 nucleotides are TGTGCCAGCACCCCCGCGGGAGTGGGCTCCTACGAGCAGTACTTC.

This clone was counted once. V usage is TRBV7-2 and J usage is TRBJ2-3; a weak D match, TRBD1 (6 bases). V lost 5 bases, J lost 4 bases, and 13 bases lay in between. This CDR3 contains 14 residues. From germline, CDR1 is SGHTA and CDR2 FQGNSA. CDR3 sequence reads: CASSGQFTADTQYF. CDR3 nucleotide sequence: TGTGCCAGCAGCGGACAGTTTACCGCAGATACGCAGTATTTT.

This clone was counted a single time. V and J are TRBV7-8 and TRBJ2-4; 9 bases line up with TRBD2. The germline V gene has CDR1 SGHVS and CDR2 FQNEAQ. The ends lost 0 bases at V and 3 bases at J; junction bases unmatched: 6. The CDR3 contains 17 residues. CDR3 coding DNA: TGTGCCAGCAGCTTAGCGTCTAGCGGGAACCACAAAAACATTCAGTACTTC. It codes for CASSLASSGNHKNIQYF.

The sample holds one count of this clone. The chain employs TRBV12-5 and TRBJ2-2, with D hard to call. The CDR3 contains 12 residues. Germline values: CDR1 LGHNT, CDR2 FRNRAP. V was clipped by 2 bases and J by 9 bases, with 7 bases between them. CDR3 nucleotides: TGTGCTAGTGGTTTGTGGCCTCGGGAGCTGTTTTTT. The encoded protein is CASGLWPRELFF.

For the CDR3, the DNA is TGTGCCAGCAGTTTATTTTCTCCGTCGCAGGGGAGCAATCAGCCCCAGCATTTT. Translation gives CASSLFSPSQGSNQPQHF. The chain has TRBV28 and TRBJ1-5; perhaps TRBD1 as D (6 bases). The CDR3 has 18 residues. V gave up 1 base and J gave up 1 base, with 17 bases separating them. The V gene's germline CDR1 is MDHEN and CDR2 SYDVKM.

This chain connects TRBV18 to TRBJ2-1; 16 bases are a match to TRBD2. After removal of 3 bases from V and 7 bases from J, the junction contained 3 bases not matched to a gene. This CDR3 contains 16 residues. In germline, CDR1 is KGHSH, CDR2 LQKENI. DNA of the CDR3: TGTGCCAGCTCACCGTCGGGACTAGCGGGGGGGAATGAGCAGTTCTTC. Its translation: CASSPSGLAGGNEQFF.

CDR3 DNA sequence: TGTGCCAGCAGTTTGGGCTCCCGGGAGACCCAGTACTTC. Translating it yields CASSLGSRETQYF. The J gene is TRBJ2-5, the V gene TRBV28, with D unresolved. Deletions cut 3 bases from V and 5 bases from J, with 10 bases between. This CDR3 is built from 13 residues. CDR1 and CDR2 (germline): MDHEN, SYDVKM.

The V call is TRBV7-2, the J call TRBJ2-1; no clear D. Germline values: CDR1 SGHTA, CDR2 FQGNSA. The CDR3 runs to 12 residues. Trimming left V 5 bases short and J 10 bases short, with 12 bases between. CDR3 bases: TGTGCCAGCAGCGTCCCGGGTCGGGAGCAGTTCTTC. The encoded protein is CASSVPGREQFF.

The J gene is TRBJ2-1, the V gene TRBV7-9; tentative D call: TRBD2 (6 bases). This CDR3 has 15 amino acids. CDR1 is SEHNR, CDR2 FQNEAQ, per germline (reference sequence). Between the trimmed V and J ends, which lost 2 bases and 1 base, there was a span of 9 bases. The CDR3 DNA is TGTGCCAGCAGCTTACGGGAGAGATCCTACAATGAGCAGTTCTTC. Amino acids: CASSLRERSYNEQFF.

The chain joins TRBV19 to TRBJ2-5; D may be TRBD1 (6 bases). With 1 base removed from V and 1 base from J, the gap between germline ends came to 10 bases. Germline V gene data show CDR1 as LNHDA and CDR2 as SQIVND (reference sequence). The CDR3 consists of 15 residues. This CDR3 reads CASSIGGTLQETQYF. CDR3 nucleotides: TGTGCCAGTAGTATAGGGGGGACACTCCAAGAGACCCAGTACTTC.

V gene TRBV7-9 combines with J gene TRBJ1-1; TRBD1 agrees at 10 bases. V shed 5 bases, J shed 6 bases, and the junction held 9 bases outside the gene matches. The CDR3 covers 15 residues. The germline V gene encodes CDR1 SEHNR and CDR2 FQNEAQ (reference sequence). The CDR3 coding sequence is TGTGCCAGCAGCGGATCGGGACAGGGGTTCGCTGAAGCTTTCTTT. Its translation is CASSGSGQGFAEAFF.

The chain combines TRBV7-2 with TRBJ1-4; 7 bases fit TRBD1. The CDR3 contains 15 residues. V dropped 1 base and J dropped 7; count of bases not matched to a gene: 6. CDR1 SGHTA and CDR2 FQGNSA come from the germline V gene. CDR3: CASSLGGQGGEKLFF. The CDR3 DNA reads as TGTGCCAGCAGCTTAGGCGGGCAGGGGGGTGAAAAACTGTTTTTT.

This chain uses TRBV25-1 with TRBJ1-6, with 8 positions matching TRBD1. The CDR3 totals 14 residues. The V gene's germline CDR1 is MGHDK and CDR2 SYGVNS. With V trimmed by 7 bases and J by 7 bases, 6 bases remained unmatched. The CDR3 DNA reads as TGTGCCAGCAAAGGACAGGGAGGAAATTCACCCCTCCACTTT. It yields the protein CASKGQGGNSPLHF.

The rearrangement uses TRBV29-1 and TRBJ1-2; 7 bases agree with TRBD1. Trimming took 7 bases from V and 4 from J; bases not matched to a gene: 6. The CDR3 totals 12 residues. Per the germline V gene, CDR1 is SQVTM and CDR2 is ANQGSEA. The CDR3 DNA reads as TGCAGCGCCCGACAGGGTAGCTATGGCTACACCTTC. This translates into CSARQGSYGYTF.

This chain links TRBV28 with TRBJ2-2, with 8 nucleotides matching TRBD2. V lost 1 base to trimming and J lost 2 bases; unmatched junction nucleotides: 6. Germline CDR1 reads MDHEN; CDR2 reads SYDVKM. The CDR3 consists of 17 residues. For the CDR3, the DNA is TGTGCCAGCAGTTTATTGATCGGGAGGGATAACACCGGGGAGCTGTTTTTT. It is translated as CASSLLIGRDNTGELFF.

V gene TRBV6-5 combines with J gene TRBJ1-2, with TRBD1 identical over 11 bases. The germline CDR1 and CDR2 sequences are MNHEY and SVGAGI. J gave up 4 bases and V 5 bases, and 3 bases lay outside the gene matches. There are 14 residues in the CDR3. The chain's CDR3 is CASSRGQGVYGYTF. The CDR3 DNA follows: TGTGCCAGCAGTAGGGGACAGGGGGTCTATGGCTACACCTTC.

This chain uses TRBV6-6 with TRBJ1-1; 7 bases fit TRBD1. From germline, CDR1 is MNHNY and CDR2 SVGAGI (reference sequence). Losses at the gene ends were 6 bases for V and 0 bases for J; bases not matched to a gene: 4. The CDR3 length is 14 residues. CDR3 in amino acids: CASRQGGLNTEAFF. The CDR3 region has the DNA TGTGCCAGCAGGCAAGGGGGCCTGAACACTGAAGCTTTCTTT.

The CDR3 DNA reads as TGTGCCAGCACTCGGACATTCTCTGGGGCCAACGTCCTGACTTTC. It encodes CASTRTFSGANVLTF. V and J are TRBV2 and TRBJ2-6, with D possibly matching TRBD1 (5 bases). Germline CDR1 and CDR2: SNHLY and FYNNEI. V lost 7 bases and J lost 0, with 10 bases in between. The CDR3 is made up of 15 amino acids.

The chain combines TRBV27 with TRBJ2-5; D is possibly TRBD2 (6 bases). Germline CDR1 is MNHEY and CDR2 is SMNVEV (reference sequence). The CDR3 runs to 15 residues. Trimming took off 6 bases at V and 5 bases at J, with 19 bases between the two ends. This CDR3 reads CASRPTGLPEETQYF. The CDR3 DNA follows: TGTGCCAGCAGACCGACTGGACTACCCGAGGAGACCCAGTACTTC.